This TCR beta chain was captured by sequencing in a study of cytomegalovirus exposure and HLA in healthy donors. Use of 60 Vbeta and 13 Jbeta primers characterized the PCR. TCRdb keeps only in-frame clones here, not all; method: immunoSEQ multiplex PCR. The sample lists about 150,000 clones; approximately 80% were seen once. For this clone: Its antigen remains unknown. The junction departs from the called germline gene at one end, perhaps through a read error.

Germline-derived CDR1 and CDR2 are SNHLY and FYNNEI. The CDR3 sequence is 17 residues long. Whole-study results and caveats: Across all donors, roughly uniform sequencing depth was an assumption of the presence/absence analyses.

Donors were nominally healthy when sampled, though unrecorded immune exposures were likely. This rearrangement joins TRBV2 to TRBJ2-5; 10 positions match TRBD2. Sample: PBMCs. This receptor was taken from a male donor in good health and CMV-seronegative. The CDR3 bases are TGTGCCAGTCCTGGGGGGCTAGCGGGAGCGTACCAAGAGGCCCAGTACTTC. Translated: CASPGGLAGAYQEAQYF.